What follows are 23 T cell receptor beta chains derived from one specimen sequenced in a study of T cell responses to AZD1222 COVID-19 vaccine. TCRdb keeps only in-frame clones here, not all; method: immunoSEQ multiplex PCR. This table has 45,000 to 60,000 clones, around 87% appearing once. The starting material was peripheral blood, obtained on day 0 of AZD1222 vaccination. The receptor set was obtained from an adult in good health.

The rearrangement joins TRBV18 to TRBJ2-1; TRBD2 agrees at 8 bases. Trimming at V came to 0 bases and at J to 6 bases, leaving 4 bases not matched to a gene. Germline-derived CDR1 and CDR2 are KGHSH and LQKENI. This CDR3 comprises 15 residues. The CDR3, as DNA: TGTGCCAGCTCACCACCGGCGGGAGGTTCCAATGAGCAGTTCTTC. Residues: CASSPPAGGSNEQFF.

V and J are TRBV30 and TRBJ2-1; tentative D call: TRBD2 (6 bases). CDR1 is GTSNPN and CDR2 is SVGIG in the germline V gene (reference sequence). The CDR3 has 11 amino acids. With 1 base removed from V and 13 bases from J, the gap between germline ends came to 11 bases. CDR3: CAWSAGVYQFF. Written as DNA, the CDR3 is TGTGCCTGGAGTGCGGGAGTTTACCAGTTCTTC. Using reference TRBV30 and TRBJ2-1 for the parts outside the CDR3, the full variable domain is SQTIHQWPATLVQPVGSPLSLECTVEGTSNPNLYWYRQAAGRGLQLLFYSVGIGQISSEVPQNLSASRPQDRQFILSSKKLLLSDSGFYLCAWSAGVYQFFGPGTRLTVL.

This clone was counted between two and nine times. This chain links TRBV3-1 (or the pseudogene TRBV3-2) with TRBJ1-1; D uncertain. V gave up 5 bases and J gave up 1 base, with 11 bases separating them. This CDR3 has 14 residues. Germline V gene sequence: CDR1 LGHDT, CDR2 YNNKEL (reference sequence). CDR3 region: CASSSNNGNTEAFF. CDR3 DNA: TGTGCCAGCAGCTCCAACAACGGGAACACTGAAGCTTTCTTT.

The chain has TRBV29-1 and TRBJ2-7, with 11 bases that match TRBD1. Germline assignment: CDR1 SQVTM and CDR2 ANQGSEA. This CDR3 comprises 13 residues. V lost 3 bases to trimming and J lost 2 bases; unmatched junction nucleotides: 0. In DNA, the CDR3 is TGCAGCGTTGAGGGACAGGGGGCCTACGAGCAGTACTTC. Translating gives CSVEGQGAYEQYF.

The CDR3: CASSFFQGNEQYF. The CDR3, as DNA: TGTGCCAGCAGCTTCTTCCAGGGTAACGAGCAGTACTTC. The chain employs TRBV11-2 and TRBJ2-7; tentative D call: TRBD1 (5 bases). This CDR3 has 13 amino acids. V lost 3 bases to trimming and J lost 5 bases, with 11 bases between them. Germline CDR1 is SGHAT and CDR2 is FQNNGV.

This clone was picked up one time. The chain recombines TRBV6-5 with TRBJ2-3; D is unclear. The CDR3 runs to 11 residues. V was cut by 4 bases and J by 6 bases, with 5 bases left in between. The germline V gene has CDR1 MNHEY and CDR2 SVGAGI. This CDR3 is CASSSIDTQYF. The CDR3 DNA reads TGTGCCAGCAGTTCCATCGATACGCAGTATTTT.

CDR3 sequence reads: CSARQFNEQFF. CDR3 sequence (DNA): TGCAGTGCTAGACAGTTCAATGAGCAGTTCTTC. This sequence joins TRBV20-1 and TRBJ2-1, with D unclear. This CDR3 has 11 amino acids. V gave up 2 bases and J gave up 6 bases, with 5 bases separating them. The germline V gene has CDR1 DFQATT and CDR2 SNEGSKA (reference sequence).

The chain recombines TRBV19 with TRBJ1-2; a weak D match, TRBD1 (5 bases). V dropped 2 bases and J dropped 9 bases, with 16 bases sitting between them. Germline V gene data show CDR1 as LNHDA and CDR2 as SQIVND (reference sequence). This CDR3 comprises 14 residues. CDR3 loop: CASSILQGRMSYTF. CDR3 nucleotides: TGTGCCAGTAGTATACTCCAGGGCCGTATGAGCTACACCTTC.

CDR3 sequence: CASSLEPGTGASGGYTF. Written as DNA, the CDR3 is TGCGCCAGCAGCTTGGAGCCCGGGACAGGGGCTAGTGGTGGCTACACCTTC. The chain has TRBV5-1 and TRBJ1-2; 10 nucleotides align to TRBD1. The CDR3 contains 17 residues. CDR1 is SGHRS and CDR2 is YFSETQ in the germline V gene. After removal of 0 bases from V and 7 bases from J, the junction contained 12 bases not matched to a gene.

This chain joins TRBV19 and TRBJ1-3, with D possibly being TRBD1 (5 bases). The CDR3 totals 14 residues. Trimming left V 5 bases short and J 0 bases short, with 8 bases between. CDR1 and CDR2 from the germline V gene are LNHDA and SQIVND (reference sequence). As DNA, the CDR3 is TGTGCCAGTAGTTCTGGACACTCTGGAAACACCATATATTTT. Encoded protein: CASSSGHSGNTIYF. The complete variable domain, with remaining parts taken from reference TRBV19 and TRBJ1-3, reads DGGITQSPKYLFRKEGQNVTLSCEQNLNHDAMYWYRQDPGQGLRLIYYSQIVNDFQKGDIAEGYSVSREKKESFPLTVTSAQKNPTAFYLCASSSGHSGNTIYFGEGSWLTVV.

The genes are TRBV6-6 and TRBJ1-5; 10 bases map to TRBD1. Germline values: CDR1 MNHNY, CDR2 SVGAGI (reference sequence). CDR3 length: 15 residues. Germline trimming cut 2 bases from V and 4 bases from J; bases unmatched to any gene: 2. CDR3 sequence reads: CASSYEGQGNQPQHF. The CDR3 nucleotides read TGTGCCAGCAGTTACGAGGGACAGGGGAATCAGCCCCAGCATTTT.

This rearrangement joins TRBV28 to TRBJ1-2, with 7 bases matching TRBD1. The CDR3 has 15 amino acids. With V trimmed by 2 bases and J by 4 bases, 7 bases remained unmatched. CDR1 is MDHEN and CDR2 is SYDVKM in the germline V gene. CDR3 loop: CASSLIPRTGYGYTF. The DNA of the CDR3 is TGTGCCAGCAGTTTAATTCCCCGGACAGGCTATGGCTACACCTTC.

The gene calls are TRBV6-5 and TRBJ1-3; D gene unclear. Trimming removed 0 bases at V and 2 bases at J, with 5 bases between. Germline V gene lookup returns CDR1 MNHEY and CDR2 SVGAGI. There are 14 residues in the CDR3. CDR3 nucleotides: TGTGCCAGCAGTTACTCGGCGGCTGGAAACACCATATATTTT. Encoded protein: CASSYSAAGNTIYF.

This chain connects TRBV28 to TRBJ1-1; D not certain. This CDR3 is built from 13 residues. V was cut by 3 bases and J by 5 bases, with 10 bases left in between. CDR1 MDHEN and CDR2 SYDVKM come from the germline V gene. CDR3 sequence: CASSLTGRTEAFF. Written as DNA, the CDR3 is TGTGCCAGCAGTTTGACGGGGAGGACTGAAGCTTTCTTT.

The rearrangement joins TRBV5-4 to TRBJ1-1; the D gene is possibly TRBD1 (6 bases). This CDR3 has 15 residues. Trimming stripped 3 bases from V and 0 bases from J, with 12 bases between. Germline loops: CDR1 SGHNT, CDR2 YYREEE (reference sequence). The CDR3 reads CASSSRQVMNTEAFF. The CDR3 region has the DNA TGTGCCAGCAGCTCAAGACAGGTTATGAACACTGAAGCTTTCTTT.

The V call is TRBV11-2, the J call TRBJ2-7; D possibly matches TRBD1 or TRBD2 (6 bases each). The CDR3 is 11 amino acids. V shed 5 bases and J shed 8 bases, with 10 bases lying between them. Germline V gene data show CDR1 as SGHAT and CDR2 as FQNNGV. The CDR3 reads CASSRGRKQYF. The DNA of the CDR3 is TGTGCCAGCAGCCGGGGGCGTAAGCAGTACTTC.

The chain recombines TRBV29-1 with TRBJ1-4, with unresolved D. Trimming took off 4 bases at V and 8 bases at J, with 8 bases between the two ends. This CDR3 has 11 amino acids. The germline V gene encodes CDR1 SQVTM and CDR2 ANQGSEA. CDR3 DNA: TGCAGCGTTGGGGAGGGCGAAAAACTGTTTTTT. Residues: CSVGEGEKLFF.

This clone was observed a handful of times. The CDR3, as DNA: TGTGCCAGCTCACCAGGCTACGAGCAGTACTTC. It codes for CASSPGYEQYF. The genes are TRBV18 and TRBJ2-7; D is unresolved. Trimming removed 2 bases from V and 3 bases from J, with 2 bases in between. Germline V gives CDR1 KGHSH, CDR2 LQKENI. The CDR3 runs to 11 residues.

The chain has TRBV28 and TRBJ2-2; 7 bases align to TRBD2. CDR1 is MDHEN, CDR2 SYDVKM, per germline. The V segment lost 7 bases and the J segment 6 bases; nucleotides outside the gene matches: 23. This CDR3 comprises 19 residues. The CDR3 region has the DNA TGTGCCAGCACCTCCTTGAGTCTAGCGGACGTCAAAGTCCCCGGGGAGCTGTTTTTT. Protein product: CASTSLSLADVKVPGELFF. The full variable domain, with the rest looked up from reference TRBV28 and TRBJ2-2, is DVKVTQSSRYLVKRTGEKVFLECVQDMDHENMFWYRQDPGLGLRLIYFSYDVKMKEKGDIPEGYSVSREKKERFSLILESASTNQTSMYLCASTSLSLADVKVPGELFFGEGSRLTVL.

The chain has TRBV7-2 and TRBJ2-1; no reliable D call. The CDR3 is 15 residues long. Trimming took off 2 bases at V and 4 bases at J, with 12 bases between the two ends. Looked up from germline, CDR1 is SGHTA and CDR2 is FQGNSA. As DNA, the CDR3 is TGTGCCAGCAGCTTATTATGGGGTAGATACAATGAGCAGTTCTTC. Protein: CASSLLWGRYNEQFF. Together with reference TRBV7-2 and TRBJ2-1, the CDR3 gives the full variable domain: GAGVSQSPSNKVTEKGKDVELRCDPISGHTALYWYRQSLGQGLEFLIYFQGNSAPDKSGLPSDRFSAERTGGSVSTLTIQRTQQEDSAVYLCASSLLWGRYNEQFFGPGTRLTVL.

The rearrangement links TRBV9 to TRBJ2-2; D gene uncertain. Trimming shortened V by 5 bases and J by 4 bases, and 21 bases separated the two germline ends. Per the germline V gene, CDR1 is SGDLS and CDR2 is YYNGEE. CDR3 length: 17 amino acids. The CDR3: CASSQGVVGPTTGELFF. The CDR3, as DNA: TGTGCCAGCAGTCAAGGTGTAGTAGGACCTACCACCGGGGAGCTGTTTTTT.

V usage is TRBV5-1 and J usage is TRBJ2-1, with 9 bases matching TRBD2. The J segment lost 8 bases and the V segment lost 0 bases, leaving 15 bases of the junction unmatched. Germline V gives CDR1 SGHRS, CDR2 YFSETQ. This CDR3 contains 18 residues. CDR3 loop: CASSLVAAGGPGLHEQFF. The CDR3 coding sequence is TGCGCCAGCAGCTTGGTCGCGGCGGGAGGGCCTGGTTTGCATGAGCAGTTCTTC.

Judged by abundance, this clone is medium-sized (0.01 to 0.1%). This chain connects TRBV3-1 (or the pseudogene TRBV3-2) to TRBJ2-7, with 9 bases matching TRBD1. The CDR3 loop spans 14 amino acids. V shed 4 bases and J 4 bases; nucleotides not matched to a gene: 5. CDR1 LGHDT and CDR2 YNNKEL come from the germline V gene (reference sequence). For the CDR3, the DNA is TGTGCCAGCAGCCGCGACAGGGGGAATTACGAGCAGTACTTC. Its translation is CASSRDRGNYEQYF.